The next 2 T cell receptor beta chains were all read from a single sample in a study of blood T cells in healthy people across ages. The authors ran a second PCR of 7 to 11 cycles using a sample-barcoded 5' primer and a J-beta primer mix. TCRdb re-called the 5' RACE reads with MiXCR, one entry per CDR3 protein. The repertoire consists of about 780,000 distinct CDR3 sequences, with around 68% occurring once and the leading ten covering 25% to 35%. Sequencing input: blood. These receptors were taken from a man aged 25-45 years in good health.

V and J are TRBV10-3 and TRBJ2-3, with 7 positions matching TRBD2. CDR3 length equals 13 residues. The J segment lost 2 bases and the V segment lost 7 bases, leaving 3 bases of the junction unmatched. Germline CDR1 reads ENHRY; CDR2 reads SYGVKD. Here the CDR3 reads CAINGGTTDTQYF. For the CDR3, the DNA is TGTGCCATCAACGGGGGGACCACAGATACGCAGTATTTT.

The V gene is TRBV5-1, the J gene TRBJ2-5; 12 bases agree with TRBD2. CDR3 size: 15 residues. The V and J ends lost 4 bases and 11 bases, in that order; junction bases with no gene match: 12. Germline CDR1 reads SGHRS; CDR2 reads YFSETQ. The DNA for the CDR3 is TGCGCCAGCAGCCCACGACTAGCGGGGGCGGGGGAGCAGTACTTC. This sequence encodes CASSPRLAGAGEQYF.